Shown below are 26 T cell receptor beta chains from a single sample sequenced in a study of cytomegalovirus exposure and HLA in healthy donors. The study ran its PCR with 60 Vbeta and 13 Jbeta primers. This table comes from immunoSEQ multiplex PCR, and its TCRdb copy is limited to in-frame clones, with some not included. The repertoire holds around 90,000 clones, with 82% as singletons. Source material: PBMCs. The receptors were gathered from a man aged 45-65 years in good health and CMV-seronegative.

The chain is built from TRBV2 and TRBJ1-3; possible D gene TRBD1, 5 bases. Per the germline V gene, CDR1 is SNHLY and CDR2 is FYNNEI. Trimming pared 5 bases from V and 0 bases from J, leaving 11 bases between. This CDR3 comprises 15 residues. DNA for the CDR3: TGTGCCAGCAGTCGTGACAGTCCCTCTGGAAACACCATATATTTT. This gives the protein CASSRDSPSGNTIYF.

The J gene is TRBJ2-5, the V gene TRBV10-3, with 9 nucleotides matching TRBD1. After removal of 11 bases from V and 1 base from J, the junction contained 5 bases not matched to a gene. Germline values: CDR1 ENHRY, CDR2 SYGVKD. The CDR3 consists of 13 residues. The DNA for the CDR3 is TGTGCCGCCCGGACAGGGGTCCAAGAGACCCAGTACTTC. Protein sequence: CAARTGVQETQYF.

This chain joins TRBV5-1 and TRBJ1-3, with 7 bases matching TRBD1. CDR1 is SGHRS and CDR2 is YFSETQ in the germline V gene. This CDR3 spans 17 amino acids. Trimming at V came to 4 bases and at J to 4 bases, leaving 14 bases not matched to a gene. CDR3 in amino acids: CASSRRGGQTGGNTIYF. The DNA of the CDR3 is TGCGCCAGCAGCCGCCGGGGGGGACAGACAGGAGGAAACACCATATATTTT.

The V call is TRBV29-1, the J call TRBJ1-2, with unresolved D. Trimming removed 0 bases at V and 6 bases at J, with 8 bases between. Germline V gene data show CDR1 as SQVTM and CDR2 as ANQGSEA. This CDR3 has 12 residues. CDR3 protein: CSVEEGGHGYTF. The CDR3 DNA reads as TGCAGCGTTGAAGAGGGTGGGCATGGCTACACCTTC.

This clone has a single count. The rearrangement links TRBV27 to TRBJ2-7; 10 bases match TRBD1. This CDR3 has 14 residues. J was trimmed by 3 bases and V by 3 bases; bases with no gene match: 2. Germline-derived CDR1 and CDR2 are MNHEY and SMNVEV (reference sequence). The CDR3 DNA sequence: TGTGCCAGCAGTTTTGGGGACAGGGGCTACGAGCAGTACTTC. Its translation: CASSFGDRGYEQYF.

Details on this clone: One junction end disagrees with the germline gene, perhaps due to a read error. The genes are TRBV4-3 and TRBJ1-2; D may be TRBD1 (6 bases). Per germline, CDR1 LGHNA and CDR2 YSLEER. This CDR3 comprises 15 residues. CDR3 sequence reads: CASSQDPGQFYGYPF. The CDR3 DNA follows: TGCGCCAGCAGCCAAGACCCCGGACAGTTCTATGGCTACCCCTTC.

This chain connects TRBV5-1 to TRBJ2-7; 13 bases agree with TRBD2. Germline-derived CDR1 and CDR2 are SGHRS and YFSETQ. CDR3 size: 16 residues. With V trimmed by 4 bases and J by 1 base, 5 bases remained unmatched. CDR3 loop: CASSQEGLAGSYEQYF. The CDR3 nucleotides are TGCGCCAGCAGCCAGGAGGGACTAGCGGGATCCTACGAGCAGTACTTC.

This rearrangement joins TRBV7-6 to TRBJ2-2; 8 nucleotides match TRBD1. The CDR3 covers 16 residues. The germline gives CDR1 SGHVS, CDR2 FNYEAQ. The J segment lost 7 bases and the V segment lost 2 bases, leaving 9 bases of the junction unmatched. This CDR3 reads CASSLYPGGAVGELFF. The DNA for the CDR3 is TGTGCCAGCAGCTTATATCCAGGGGGCGCGGTCGGGGAGCTGTTTTTT.

V is TRBV6-4 and J is TRBJ1-1; tentative D call: TRBD1 (5 bases). V lost 4 bases and J 1 base, leaving 7 bases between the germline ends. The CDR3 contains 13 residues. Germline CDR1 MRHNA, CDR2 SNTAGT. CDR3 loop: CASSATGNTEAFF. The CDR3 region has the DNA TGTGCCAGCAGTGCAACAGGGAACACTGAAGCTTTCTTT.

The rearrangement uses TRBV6-5 and TRBJ1-2, with D possibly TRBD1 on 6 matching bases. Germline values: CDR1 MNHEY, CDR2 SVGAGI. The germline V and J ends were trimmed by 0 bases and 6 bases, with 11 bases remaining between them. The CDR3 has 14 residues. CDR3 residues: CASSYSRDINGYTF. In nucleotides, the CDR3 is TGTGCCAGCAGTTACTCCCGGGACATTAATGGCTACACCTTC.

The chain links TRBV28 to TRBJ2-7, with TRBD2 matching over 8 bases. This CDR3 contains 15 residues. Germline V CDR1 and CDR2: MDHEN, SYDVKM. After removal of 6 bases from V and 4 bases from J, the junction contained 11 bases not matched to a gene. The CDR3 coding sequence is TGTGCCAGCAGGACAACCGGGACTAGGGGGTACGAGCAGTACTTC. As protein: CASRTTGTRGYEQYF.

J is TRBJ2-1 and V is TRBV2, with TRBD2 as a possible D gene (5 bases). Germline CDR1 reads SNHLY; CDR2 reads FYNNEI. The CDR3 has 13 amino acids. V was trimmed by 6 bases and J by 1 base, leaving 7 bases between them. The CDR3 nucleotides are TGTGCCAGCAGCCGGGAATCCTACAATGAGCAGTTCTTC. Translated: CASSRESYNEQFF.

This clone was recorded once. V and J are TRBV6-6 and TRBJ2-2; weak D call: TRBD1 (6 bases). CDR1 is MNHNY, CDR2 SVGAGI, per germline (reference sequence). CDR3 length equals 15 residues. V lost 2 bases to trimming and J lost 3 bases, with 10 bases between them. Here the CDR3 DNA reads TGTGCCAGCAGTTACCTCGGACAGCACACCGGGGAGCTGTTTTTT. Translated, it gives CASSYLGQHTGELFF.

The V and J genes are TRBV7-2 and TRBJ2-5; TRBD2 is a possible D gene (6 bases). The CDR3 has 14 amino acids. With 3 bases removed from V and 6 bases from J, the gap between germline ends came to 14 bases. Germline V lookup: CDR1 SGHTA, CDR2 FQGNSA. CDR3 region: CASSFGGAVKTQYF. The CDR3 bases are TGTGCCAGCAGCTTCGGGGGAGCGGTGAAGACCCAGTACTTC.

The chain carries TRBV19 and TRBJ2-2; perhaps TRBD1 as D (5 bases). V lost 10 bases, J lost 1 base, and 13 bases lay in between. From germline, CDR1 is LNHDA and CDR2 SQIVND (reference sequence). The CDR3 sequence is 14 residues long. CDR3 sequence reads: CATSPTVNTGELFF. As DNA, the CDR3 is TGTGCCACCTCTCCGACAGTGAACACCGGGGAGCTGTTTTTT.

The rearrangement uses TRBV6-5 and TRBJ2-5, with 10 bases identical to TRBD1. Germline values: CDR1 MNHEY, CDR2 SVGAGI. J gave up 7 bases and V 5 bases, and 10 bases lay outside the gene matches. This CDR3 is 15 amino acids long. The CDR3 here is CASSPQTGGSGTQYF. The CDR3 DNA reads as TGTGCCAGCAGTCCTCAGACAGGGGGCTCAGGGACCCAGTACTTC.

J is TRBJ2-7 and V is TRBV4-1; D is possibly TRBD1 (6 bases). Germline V gene lookup returns CDR1 MGHRA and CDR2 YSYEKL. This CDR3 region has 14 residues. The V end was cut by 3 bases, the J end by 1 base, with 10 bases between. The chain's CDR3 is CASSHVDSSYEQYF. Here the CDR3 DNA reads TGCGCCAGCAGCCATGTGGACAGTTCCTACGAGCAGTACTTC.

Comments on this clone: At one boundary the junction diverges from the germline segment, which might be a read error. This sequence joins TRBV7-7 and TRBJ2-1; TRBD2 agrees at 7 bases. Germline V gives CDR1 SSHAT, CDR2 FNYEAQ (reference sequence). There are 15 residues in the CDR3. The CDR3 loop is CASSLASGLHNEQFF. CDR3 in DNA: TGTGCTAGCAGCTTAGCTAGCGGACTGCACAATGAGCAGTTCTTC.

This chain uses TRBV19 with TRBJ1-5, with 7 bases lining up with TRBD1. CDR3 length equals 16 residues. V lost 4 bases, J lost 1 base, and 7 bases stayed unmatched. Germline values: CDR1 LNHDA, CDR2 SQIVND (reference sequence). The CDR3 loop reads CASSRQGQLSNQPQHF. DNA of the CDR3: TGTGCCAGTAGTAGACAGGGACAGCTGAGCAATCAGCCCCAGCATTTT.

The V gene is TRBV27, the J gene TRBJ2-7; the match to TRBD1 covers 9 bases. The germline V gene encodes CDR1 MNHEY and CDR2 SMNVEV (reference sequence). Germline trimming cut 6 bases from V and 6 bases from J; bases unmatched to any gene: 3. The CDR3 consists of 12 residues. The CDR3 sequence is CASSRTGAEQYF. CDR3 nucleotides: TGTGCCAGCAGCCGGACAGGGGCCGAGCAGTACTTC.

This clone appeared once. V gene TRBV19 combines with J gene TRBJ2-6; D perhaps matches TRBD1 (6 bases). This CDR3 comprises 16 residues. V shed 7 bases and J shed 0 bases, with 13 bases lying between them. In germline, CDR1 is LNHDA, CDR2 SQIVND (reference sequence). In DNA form, the CDR3 reads TGTGCCAGTATGACAGGAGCTGCCTCTGGGGCCAACGTCCTGACTTTC. This sequence encodes CASMTGAASGANVLTF.

This clone was detected only a few times. Other DNA sequences in this sample translate to the same CDR3. This rearrangement joins TRBV7-2 to TRBJ2-3; 7 positions match TRBD2. Germline trimming cut 0 bases from V and 3 bases from J; bases unmatched to any gene: 3. From germline, CDR1 is SGHTA and CDR2 FQGNSA. The CDR3 runs to 15 residues. DNA for the CDR3: TGTGCCAGCAGCTTAGCGGGAGGGCCGACAGATACGCAGTATTTT. Translating it yields CASSLAGGPTDTQYF.

This chain uses TRBV18 with TRBJ2-7, with 9 nucleotides matching TRBD1. Germline lookup yields CDR1 KGHSH and CDR2 LQKENI. The V gene end was trimmed by 3 bases and the J gene end by 3 bases; junction bases not matched to a gene: 9. The CDR3 is 16 amino acids. The chain's CDR3 is CASSPTDPDRGYEQYF. The CDR3 coding sequence is TGTGCCAGCTCACCTACAGACCCGGACAGGGGCTACGAGCAGTACTTC.

This chain uses TRBV5-1 with TRBJ2-3; D is possibly TRBD2 (6 bases). The CDR3 spans 14 residues. V shed 0 bases and J shed 5 bases, with 10 bases lying between them. In germline, CDR1 is SGHRS, CDR2 YFSETQ. The CDR3 loop reads CASSLGLGKDTQYF. The CDR3 region has the DNA TGCGCCAGCAGCTTGGGACTAGGGAAAGATACGCAGTATTTT.

This chain links TRBV7-2 with TRBJ1-2, with D tentatively TRBD1 (5 bases). There are 13 residues in the CDR3. CDR1 is SGHTA, CDR2 FQGNSA, per germline. Trimming removed 6 bases from V and 4 bases from J, with 12 bases in between. The DNA of the CDR3 is TGTGCCAGCAGTCGGACAACCGGCTATGGCTACACCTTC. This gives the protein CASSRTTGYGYTF.

This clone was seen a handful of times. The DNA for the CDR3 is TGCGCCAGCAGCCCTTACCCGGTCACTACCAACACCGGGGAGCTGTTTTTT. Encoded protein: CASSPYPVTTNTGELFF. The gene calls are TRBV5-1 and TRBJ2-2; D gene uncertain. Trimming shortened V by 4 bases and J by 2 bases, and 18 bases separated the two germline ends. The CDR3 consists of 17 residues. Germline CDR1 reads SGHRS; CDR2 reads YFSETQ.